These 31 T cell receptor beta chains share one sample of origin, sequenced in a study of T cell responses to AZD1222 COVID-19 vaccine. Measured with immunoSEQ multiplex PCR; TCRdb has only the in-frame clones, and not every one. The top ten clones hold approximately 25% of a sample with tens of thousands of clones, around nine tenths of them seen once. Sequencing used peripheral blood, obtained on day 0 of AZD1222 vaccination. These receptors came from an adult in good health.

This chain joins TRBV6-1 and TRBJ1-2, with D tentatively TRBD1 (5 bases). Trimming left V 4 bases short and J 3 bases short, with 12 bases between. The CDR3 is made up of 14 amino acids. Germline CDR1 MNHNS, CDR2 SASEGT. CDR3 coding DNA: TGTGCCAGCAGTGGAGCGGGGCGAGACTATGGCTACACCTTC. Its protein product is CASSGAGRDYGYTF.

The V call is TRBV4-1, the J call TRBJ1-2; possibly TRBD1 for D (6 bases). CDR1 and CDR2 from the germline V gene are MGHRA and YSYEKL. Trimming left V 4 bases short and J 4 bases short, with 13 bases between. The CDR3 has 14 amino acids. CDR3: CASSRSDRAYGYTF. The DNA for the CDR3 is TGCGCCAGCAGCCGATCGGACAGAGCCTATGGCTACACCTTC.

This sequence joins TRBV7-2 and TRBJ1-1; D is uncertain. CDR3 length: 14 residues. The germline gives CDR1 SGHTA, CDR2 FQGNSA. V was clipped by 5 bases and J by 2 bases, with 12 bases between them. The CDR3 DNA sequence: TGTGCCAGCAGCCCCTTCGGACCCAACACTGAAGCTTTCTTT. It yields the protein CASSPFGPNTEAFF.

This clone has only a few counts. In nucleotides, the CDR3 is TGCGCCAGCAGCCAAGCGGCAGTTTTAGGCGCCAACGTCCTGACTTTC. Protein: CASSQAAVLGANVLTF. The chain has TRBV4-3 and TRBJ2-6, with D unresolved. The CDR3 covers 16 residues. The V gene lost 1 base and the J gene lost 7 bases, with 14 bases spanning the gap. From germline, CDR1 is LGHNA and CDR2 YSLEER.

V and J are TRBV5-6 and TRBJ2-1, with 8 positions matching TRBD1. The CDR3 is made up of 14 amino acids. Germline-derived CDR1 and CDR2 are SGHDT and YYEEEE. V dropped 7 bases and J dropped 4; count of bases not matched to a gene: 7. The CDR3 here is CASGRTGSYNEQFF. In nucleotides, the CDR3 is TGTGCCAGCGGAAGGACAGGGAGTTACAATGAGCAGTTCTTC.

V is TRBV19 and J is TRBJ2-1; D remains unclear. The CDR3 is 13 amino acids. V lost 3 bases and J lost 5, with 8 bases in between. Per the germline V gene, CDR1 is LNHDA and CDR2 is SQIVND (reference sequence). The DNA of the CDR3 is TGTGCCAGTAGTATTCGAGGTAACAATGAGCAGTTCTTC. Its translation: CASSIRGNNEQFF.

V usage is TRBV5-6 and J usage is TRBJ1-1; 7 nucleotides line up with TRBD1. The CDR3 extends over 16 amino acids. CDR1 is SGHDT, CDR2 YYEEEE, per germline. V shed 4 bases and J 0 bases; nucleotides not matched to a gene: 9. CDR3 coding DNA: TGTGCCAGCAGCCCCGATACAGGGGCAGTGAACACTGAAGCTTTCTTT. Its translation is CASSPDTGAVNTEAFF.

V gene TRBV7-8 combines with J gene TRBJ1-4, with D perhaps matching TRBD1 (6 bases). The CDR3 runs to 16 residues. Germline V CDR1 and CDR2: SGHVS, FQNEAQ. V dropped 0 bases and J dropped 5 bases, with 13 bases sitting between them. The CDR3 sequence is CASSLAPGTKNEKLFF. CDR3 DNA: TGTGCCAGCAGCTTAGCTCCCGGGACAAAGAATGAAAAACTGTTTTTT.

The rearrangement uses TRBV4-3 and TRBJ2-2, with TRBD2 matching 11 bases. This CDR3 is 15 amino acids long. V was pared by 5 bases and J by 7 bases, with 6 bases of the junction left unmatched. Germline lookup yields CDR1 LGHNA and CDR2 YSLEER. DNA of the CDR3: TGCGCCAGCAGCTATAGCGGGGGGGCGGTCGGGGAGCTGTTTTTT. This translates into CASSYSGGAVGELFF.

The chain couples TRBV28 to TRBJ1-1; D is uncertain. Germline V gene sequence: CDR1 MDHEN, CDR2 SYDVKM. V lost 10 bases, J lost 0 bases, and 15 bases lay in between. The CDR3 sequence is 14 residues long. This chain's CDR3 is CATTWAQVNTEAFF. CDR3 DNA: TGTGCCACCACCTGGGCCCAAGTGAACACTGAAGCTTTCTTT.

The CDR3 spells CASSYTGGTEAFF. Here the CDR3 DNA reads TGTGCCAGCAGTTATACAGGGGGCACTGAAGCTTTCTTT. This chain connects TRBV14 to TRBJ1-1, with 8 bases aligning to TRBD1. The CDR3 sequence is 13 residues long. J was trimmed by 4 bases and V by 6 bases; bases with no gene match: 4. Germline V gene data show CDR1 as SGHDN and CDR2 as FVKESK. Full variable domain (rest looked up from reference TRBV14 and TRBJ1-1): EAGVTQFPSHSVIEKGQTVTLRCDPISGHDNLYWYRRVMGKEIKFLLHFVKESKQDESGMPNNRFLAERTGGTYSTLKVQPAELEDSGVYFCASSYTGGTEAFFGQGTRLTVV.

The V call is TRBV5-1, the J call TRBJ1-1; weak D call: TRBD1 (6 bases). Trimming shortened V by 0 bases and J by 2 bases, and 8 bases separated the two germline ends. Germline CDR1 and CDR2: SGHRS and YFSETQ. There are 14 residues in the CDR3. The CDR3 coding sequence is TGCGCCAGCAGCTTGGCCGGGACAAACACTGAAGCTTTCTTT. It specifies CASSLAGTNTEAFF.

CDR3 amino acids: CASSEWRGNQPQHF. The CDR3 region has the DNA TGTGCCAGCAGTGAATGGAGGGGAAATCAGCCCCAGCATTTT. The chain employs TRBV6-1 and TRBJ1-5; D may be TRBD1 (5 bases). The length of the CDR3 is 14 residues. Germline V gene sequence: CDR1 MNHNS, CDR2 SASEGT. Trimming stripped 2 bases from V and 4 bases from J, with 9 bases between.

This clone was seen only once. The chain combines TRBV3-1 (or the pseudogene TRBV3-2) with TRBJ1-2; D unclear. Germline values: CDR1 LGHDT, CDR2 YNNKEL (reference sequence). There are 13 residues in the CDR3. Trimming took off 4 bases at V and 1 base at J, with 7 bases between the two ends. The CDR3 reads CASSLYSNYGYTF. DNA of the CDR3: TGTGCCAGCAGCCTATACAGTAACTATGGCTACACCTTC.

The chain joins TRBV11-3 to TRBJ2-1, with 8 bases aligning to TRBD1. The germline V gene encodes CDR1 SGHNT and CDR2 YENEEA. The CDR3 is 15 amino acids. The V gene end was trimmed by 5 bases and the J gene end by 5 bases; junction bases not matched to a gene: 8. CDR3 bases: TGTGCCAGCAGCCCCCGACAGGGGACGAACAATGAGCAGTTCTTC. Protein: CASSPRQGTNNEQFF.

The chain recombines TRBV2 with TRBJ2-5; TRBD2 is a possible D gene (7 bases). Between the trimmed V and J ends, which lost 1 base and 5 bases, there was a span of 26 bases. This CDR3 contains 19 residues. In germline, CDR1 is SNHLY, CDR2 FYNNEI. The CDR3 DNA is TGTGCCAGCAGTGAAGATCACGGGGGACTCGCGGGGGCAGGGGAGACCCAGTACTTC. Translated, it gives CASSEDHGGLAGAGETQYF.

This clone was detected only once. This CDR3 is CASSATGAGQPQHF. CDR3 nucleotides: TGTGCCAGTAGCGCCACAGGGGCGGGACAGCCCCAGCATTTT. The chain has TRBV19 and TRBJ1-5; 7 positions agree with TRBD1. The germline gives CDR1 LNHDA, CDR2 SQIVND (reference sequence). The CDR3 totals 14 residues. The trim removed 6 bases at V and 7 bases at J, leaving 9 bases unmatched.

V and J are TRBV4-1 and TRBJ1-6; D is uncertain. Germline CDR1 and CDR2: MGHRA and YSYEKL. The CDR3 spans 12 residues. Trimming took 1 base from V and 9 from J, leaving 4 bases between them. In nucleotides, the CDR3 is TGCGCCAGCAGCCAAGGGGCTTCACCCCTCCACTTT. Its protein is CASSQGASPLHF.

V is TRBV2 and J is TRBJ1-1, with 11 nucleotides matching TRBD1. The trim removed 7 bases at V and 5 bases at J, leaving 3 bases unmatched. Per the germline V gene, CDR1 is SNHLY and CDR2 is FYNNEI. The CDR3 sequence is 13 residues long. The CDR3 loop reads CASKGDRGTEAFF. The CDR3 DNA is TGTGCCAGCAAAGGGGACAGGGGGACTGAAGCTTTCTTT.

This clone was picked up one time. The chain uses TRBV6-6 and TRBJ1-6, with D maybe TRBD1 (6 bases). Trimming pared 6 bases from V and 8 bases from J, leaving 20 bases between. The germline CDR1 and CDR2 sequences are MNHNY and SVGAGI (reference sequence). This CDR3 is built from 16 residues. The CDR3: CASRTQWDKEDSPLHF. CDR3 DNA sequence: TGTGCCAGCAGGACACAATGGGACAAGGAAGATTCACCCCTCCACTTT.

This chain connects TRBV4-2 to TRBJ2-2; 13 bases map to TRBD2. The V segment lost 8 bases and the J segment 7 bases; nucleotides outside the gene matches: 7. CDR1 LGHNA and CDR2 YNFKEQ come from the germline V gene. The CDR3 contains 15 residues. The CDR3 DNA follows: TGTGCCAGCGGATCCACTAGCGGGGGGGTCGGGGAGCTGTTTTTT. Encoded protein: CASGSTSGGVGELFF.

The chain links TRBV6-1 to TRBJ2-7; D remains ambiguous. This CDR3 is 13 amino acids long. Germline CDR1 reads MNHNS; CDR2 reads SASEGT. Trimming shortened V by 2 bases and J by 6 bases, and 11 bases separated the two germline ends. The CDR3 reads CASSERFDVEQYF. The CDR3 DNA is TGTGCCAGCAGTGAAAGGTTTGATGTCGAGCAGTACTTC.

The V gene is TRBV19, the J gene TRBJ1-1; unclear D gene. Germline V gene sequence: CDR1 LNHDA, CDR2 SQIVND (reference sequence). V lost 6 bases to trimming and J lost 9 bases, with 17 bases between them. The CDR3 has 13 residues. CDR3 sequence reads: CASSPSAVGQAFF. The CDR3 DNA is TGTGCCAGTAGCCCCTCCGCGGTCGGCCAAGCTTTCTTT.

The V call is TRBV7-3, the J call TRBJ2-3; possible D gene TRBD2, 5 bases. V lost 3 bases, J lost 6 bases, and 16 bases lay in between. Germline V gene lookup returns CDR1 SGHTA and CDR2 FQGTGA. The length of the CDR3 is 15 residues. CDR3 loop: CASSLLAGFADTQYF. CDR3 nucleotides: TGTGCCAGCAGCTTGCTAGCAGGCTTCGCGGATACGCAGTATTTT. Full variable domain (remainder filled in from reference TRBV7-3 and TRBJ2-3): GAGVSQTPSNKVTEKGKYVELRCDPISGHTALYWYRQSLGQGPEFLIYFQGTGAADDSGLPNDRFFAVRPEGSVSTLKIQRTERGDSAVYLCASSLLAGFADTQYFGPGTRLTVL.

The V call is TRBV7-2, the J call TRBJ1-2; D unclear. The germline gives CDR1 SGHTA, CDR2 FQGNSA. This CDR3 is 15 amino acids long. The germline V and J ends were trimmed by 5 bases and 1 base, with 14 bases remaining between them. CDR3 in amino acids: CASSQQPTDNYGYTF. As DNA, the CDR3 is TGTGCCAGCAGCCAACAACCAACCGATAACTATGGCTACACCTTC.

This chain links TRBV7-3 with TRBJ2-6; D uncertain. CDR1 is SGHTA, CDR2 FQGTGA, per germline. Trimming pared 10 bases from V and 2 bases from J, leaving 9 bases between. The CDR3 runs 13 residues. Here the CDR3 reads CATRHTGANVLTF. CDR3 DNA: TGTGCCACTCGACATACTGGGGCCAACGTCCTGACTTTC.

This sequence joins TRBV11-2 and TRBJ2-4; D unresolved. This CDR3 spans 16 amino acids. The germline V gene has CDR1 SGHAT and CDR2 FQNNGV. The V and J ends lost 5 bases and 0 bases respectively, with 14 bases between them. The CDR3 DNA reads as TGTGCCAGCAGCCCCGGGTCGGGTTTAGCCAAAAACATTCAGTACTTC. Translating gives CASSPGSGLAKNIQYF.

The V and J genes are TRBV19 and TRBJ1-1; no clear D gene. The CDR3 is 15 residues long. Germline CDR1 and CDR2: LNHDA and SQIVND (reference sequence). Trimming took off 8 bases at V and 0 bases at J, with 16 bases between the two ends. This chain's CDR3 is CASHELQPMNTEAFF. The CDR3, as DNA: TGTGCCAGTCACGAACTACAGCCCATGAACACTGAAGCTTTCTTT.

The V call is TRBV7-6, the J call TRBJ1-5; D unclear. The CDR3 loop spans 13 amino acids. V was pared by 1 base and J by 4 bases, with 5 bases between. Germline V CDR1 and CDR2: SGHVS, FNYEAQ. The CDR3 region is CASSLGANQPQHF. DNA of the CDR3: TGTGCCAGCAGCTTAGGGGCGAATCAGCCCCAGCATTTT.

This chain links TRBV6-5 with TRBJ1-2; no firm D call. Per germline, CDR1 MNHEY and CDR2 SVGAGI. V was trimmed by 2 bases and J by 8 bases, leaving 6 bases between them. CDR3 size: 11 residues. The CDR3 DNA reads TGTGCCAGCAGTTACGAGGGAGGCTACACCTTC. This sequence encodes CASSYEGGYTF.

This clone was detected only once. The rearrangement links TRBV21-1 to TRBJ2-1; the table calls TRBD1, which could not be checked here. TRBV21-1 is noted as a pseudogene. The length of the CDR3 is 19 residues. The CDR3: CASSKAQYSHRGADNEQFF. The DNA of the CDR3 is TGTGCCAGCAGCAAGGCACAATATTCACACAGGGGGGCCGACAATGAGCAGTTCTTC.